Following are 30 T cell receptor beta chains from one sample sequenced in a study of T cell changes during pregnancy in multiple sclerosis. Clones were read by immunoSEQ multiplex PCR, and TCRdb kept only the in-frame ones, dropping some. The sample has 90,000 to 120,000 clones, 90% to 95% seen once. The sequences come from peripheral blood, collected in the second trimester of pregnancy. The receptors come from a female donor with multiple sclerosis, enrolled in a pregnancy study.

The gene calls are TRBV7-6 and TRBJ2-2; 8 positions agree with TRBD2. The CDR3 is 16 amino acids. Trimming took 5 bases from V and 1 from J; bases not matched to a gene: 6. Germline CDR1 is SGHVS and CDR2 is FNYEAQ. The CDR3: CASSPASGGNTGELFF. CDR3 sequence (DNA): TGTGCCAGCAGCCCCGCCAGCGGGGGGAACACCGGGGAGCTGTTTTTT.

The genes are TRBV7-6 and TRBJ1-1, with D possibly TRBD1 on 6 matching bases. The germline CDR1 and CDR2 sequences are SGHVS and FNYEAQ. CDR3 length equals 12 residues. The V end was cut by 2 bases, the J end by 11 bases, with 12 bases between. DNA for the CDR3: TGTGCCAGCAGCTTAATGGCAGGGGACGCTTTCTTT. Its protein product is CASSLMAGDAFF.

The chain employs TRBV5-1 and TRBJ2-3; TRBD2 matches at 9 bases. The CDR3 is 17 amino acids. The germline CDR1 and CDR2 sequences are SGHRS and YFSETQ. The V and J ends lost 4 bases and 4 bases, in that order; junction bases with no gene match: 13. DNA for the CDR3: TGCGCCAGCAGCGTGCTTATTCTAGCGGGGAGGGCAGATACGCAGTATTTT. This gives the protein CASSVLILAGRADTQYF.

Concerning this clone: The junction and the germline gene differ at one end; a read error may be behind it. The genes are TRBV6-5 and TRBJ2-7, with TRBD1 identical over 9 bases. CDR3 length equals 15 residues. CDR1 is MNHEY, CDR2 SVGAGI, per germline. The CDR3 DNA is TGTGCCAGCAGTCCCCGGGACAGGGTCTCCCACGAGCAGTACTTC. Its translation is CASSPRDRVSHEQYF.

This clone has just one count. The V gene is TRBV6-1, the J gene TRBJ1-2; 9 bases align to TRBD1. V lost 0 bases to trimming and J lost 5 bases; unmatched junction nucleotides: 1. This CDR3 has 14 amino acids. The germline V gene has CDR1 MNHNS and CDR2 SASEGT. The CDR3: CASSEAGQGYGYTF. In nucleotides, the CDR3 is TGTGCCAGCAGTGAAGCCGGACAGGGGTATGGCTACACCTTC.

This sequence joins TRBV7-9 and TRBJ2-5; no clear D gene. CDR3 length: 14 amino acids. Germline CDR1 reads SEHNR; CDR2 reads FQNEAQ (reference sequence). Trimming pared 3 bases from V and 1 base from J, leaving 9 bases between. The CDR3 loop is CASSFARTQETQYF. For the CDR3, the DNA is TGTGCCAGCAGCTTCGCCAGAACCCAAGAGACCCAGTACTTC.

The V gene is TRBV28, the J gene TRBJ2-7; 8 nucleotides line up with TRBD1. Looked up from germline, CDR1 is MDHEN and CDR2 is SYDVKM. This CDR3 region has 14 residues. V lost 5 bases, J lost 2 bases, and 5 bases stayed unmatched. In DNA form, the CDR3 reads TGTGCCAGCAGTCCTCAGACAGGGGCCTACGAGCAGTACTTC. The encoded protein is CASSPQTGAYEQYF.

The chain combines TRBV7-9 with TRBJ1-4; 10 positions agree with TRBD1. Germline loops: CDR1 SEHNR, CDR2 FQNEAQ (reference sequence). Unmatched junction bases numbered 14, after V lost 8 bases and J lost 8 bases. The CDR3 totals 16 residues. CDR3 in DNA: TGTGCCAGCGGAGATGGGGACAGGGGAGAAGAAGAAAAACTGTTTTTT. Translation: CASGDGDRGEEEKLFF.

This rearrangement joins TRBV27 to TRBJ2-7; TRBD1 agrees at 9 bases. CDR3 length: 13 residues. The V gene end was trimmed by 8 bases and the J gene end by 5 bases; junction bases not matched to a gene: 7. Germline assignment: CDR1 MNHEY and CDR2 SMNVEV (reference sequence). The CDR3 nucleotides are TGTGCCAGCTGGGGACAGGGTCGTGACGAGCAGTACTTC. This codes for CASWGQGRDEQYF.

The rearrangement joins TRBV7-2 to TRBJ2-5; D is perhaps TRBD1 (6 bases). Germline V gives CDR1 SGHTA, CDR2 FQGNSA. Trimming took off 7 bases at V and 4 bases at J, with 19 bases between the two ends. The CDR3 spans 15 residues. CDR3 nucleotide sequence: TGTGCCAGCACCGAACTCAGGGGCCGCAGAGAGACCCAGTACTTC. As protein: CASTELRGRRETQYF.

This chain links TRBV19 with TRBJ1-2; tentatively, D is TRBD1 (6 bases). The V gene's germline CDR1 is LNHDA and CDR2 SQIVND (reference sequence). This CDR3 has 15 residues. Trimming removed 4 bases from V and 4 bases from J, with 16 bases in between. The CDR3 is CASSSNRVGGYGYTF. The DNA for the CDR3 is TGTGCCAGTAGTAGTAACAGGGTTGGGGGCTATGGCTACACCTTC.

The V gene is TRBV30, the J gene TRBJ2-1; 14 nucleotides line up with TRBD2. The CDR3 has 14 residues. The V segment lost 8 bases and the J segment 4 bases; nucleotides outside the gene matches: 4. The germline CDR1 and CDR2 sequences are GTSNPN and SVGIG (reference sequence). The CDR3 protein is CAGGTSGRYNEQFF. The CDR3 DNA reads TGTGCCGGCGGGACTAGCGGGAGATACAATGAGCAGTTCTTC.

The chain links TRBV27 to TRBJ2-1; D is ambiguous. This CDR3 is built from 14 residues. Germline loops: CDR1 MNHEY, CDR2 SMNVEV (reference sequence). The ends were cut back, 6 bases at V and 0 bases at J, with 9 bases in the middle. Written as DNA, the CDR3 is TGTGCCAGCAGACCAGCGAGCTCCTACAATGAGCAGTTCTTC. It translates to CASRPASSYNEQFF.

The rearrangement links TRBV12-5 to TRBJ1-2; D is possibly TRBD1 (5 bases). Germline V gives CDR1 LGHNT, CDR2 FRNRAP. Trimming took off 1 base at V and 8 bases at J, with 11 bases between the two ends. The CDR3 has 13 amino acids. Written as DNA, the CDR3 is TGTGCTAGTGGTTTGGCGGGGCGGGGAGGCTACACCTTC. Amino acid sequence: CASGLAGRGGYTF.

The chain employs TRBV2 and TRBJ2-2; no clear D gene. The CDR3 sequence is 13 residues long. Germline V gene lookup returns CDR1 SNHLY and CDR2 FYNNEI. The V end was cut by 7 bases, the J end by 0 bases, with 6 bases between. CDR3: CASTATNTGELFF. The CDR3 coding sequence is TGTGCCAGCACCGCTACGAACACCGGGGAGCTGTTTTTT.

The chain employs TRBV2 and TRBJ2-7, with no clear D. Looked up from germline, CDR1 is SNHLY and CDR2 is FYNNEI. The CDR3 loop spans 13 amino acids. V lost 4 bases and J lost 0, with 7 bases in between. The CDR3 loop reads CASSAVDSYEQYF. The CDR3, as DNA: TGTGCCAGCAGTGCGGTCGACTCCTACGAGCAGTACTTC. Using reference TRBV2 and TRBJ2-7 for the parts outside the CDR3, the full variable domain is EPEVTQTPSHQVTQMGQEVILRCVPISNHLYFYWYRQILGQKVEFLVSFYNNEISEKSEIFDDQFSVERPDGSNFTLKIRSTKLEDSAMYFCASSAVDSYEQYFGPGTRLTVT.

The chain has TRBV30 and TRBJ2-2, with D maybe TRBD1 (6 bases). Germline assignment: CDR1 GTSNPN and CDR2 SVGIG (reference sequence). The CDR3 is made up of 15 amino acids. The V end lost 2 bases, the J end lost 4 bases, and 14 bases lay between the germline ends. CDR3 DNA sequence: TGTGCCTGGAGTCAGGGGATCGCGGGCACCGGGGAGCTGTTTTTT. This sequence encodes CAWSQGIAGTGELFF.

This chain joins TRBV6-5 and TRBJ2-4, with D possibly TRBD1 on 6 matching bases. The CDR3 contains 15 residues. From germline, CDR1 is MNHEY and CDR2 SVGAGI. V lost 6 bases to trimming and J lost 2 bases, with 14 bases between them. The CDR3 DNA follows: TGTGCCAGCAGCAGGGGATCCAAAACCAAAAACATTCAGTACTTC. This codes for CASSRGSKTKNIQYF.

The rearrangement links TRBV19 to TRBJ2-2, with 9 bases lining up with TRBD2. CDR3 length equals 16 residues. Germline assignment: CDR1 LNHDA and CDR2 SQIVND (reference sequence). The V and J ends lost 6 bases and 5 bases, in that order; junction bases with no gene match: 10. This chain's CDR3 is CASSPSGAGGTGELFF. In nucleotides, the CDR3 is TGTGCCAGTAGCCCCTCGGGAGCGGGAGGTACCGGGGAGCTGTTTTTT.

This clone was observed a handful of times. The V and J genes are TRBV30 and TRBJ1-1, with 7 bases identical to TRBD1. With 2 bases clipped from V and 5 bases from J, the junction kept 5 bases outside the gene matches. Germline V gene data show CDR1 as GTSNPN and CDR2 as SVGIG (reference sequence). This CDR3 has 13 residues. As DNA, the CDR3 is TGTGCCTGGAGTTCCGACAGGGATACTGAAGCTTTCTTT. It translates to CAWSSDRDTEAFF.

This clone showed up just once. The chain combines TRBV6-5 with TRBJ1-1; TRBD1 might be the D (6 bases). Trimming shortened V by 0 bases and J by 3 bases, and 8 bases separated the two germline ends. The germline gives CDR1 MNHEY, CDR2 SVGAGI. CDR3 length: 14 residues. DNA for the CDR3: TGTGCCAGCAGTTACTCCTCAGGGGACACTGAAGCTTTCTTT. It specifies CASSYSSGDTEAFF.

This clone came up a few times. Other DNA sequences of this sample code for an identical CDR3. Written as DNA, the CDR3 is TGTGCCAGCACGCGAGACACTGAAGCTTTCTTT. This encodes CASTRDTEAFF. This chain uses TRBV2 with TRBJ1-1, with D uncertain. V dropped 7 bases and J dropped 3 bases, with 6 bases sitting between them. The CDR3 consists of 11 residues. Germline V gene data show CDR1 as SNHLY and CDR2 as FYNNEI.

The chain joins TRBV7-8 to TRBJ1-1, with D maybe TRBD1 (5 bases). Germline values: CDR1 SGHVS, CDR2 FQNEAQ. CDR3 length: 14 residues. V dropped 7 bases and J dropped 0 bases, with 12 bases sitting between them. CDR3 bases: TGTGCCAGCAACTGGAGGGGATTGAACACTGAAGCTTTCTTT. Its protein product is CASNWRGLNTEAFF.

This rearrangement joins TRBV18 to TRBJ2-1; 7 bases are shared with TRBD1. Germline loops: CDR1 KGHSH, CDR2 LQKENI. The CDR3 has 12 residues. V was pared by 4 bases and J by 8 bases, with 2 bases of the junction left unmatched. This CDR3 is CASSQGGDEQFF. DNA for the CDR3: TGTGCCAGCTCACAAGGGGGCGATGAGCAGTTCTTC.

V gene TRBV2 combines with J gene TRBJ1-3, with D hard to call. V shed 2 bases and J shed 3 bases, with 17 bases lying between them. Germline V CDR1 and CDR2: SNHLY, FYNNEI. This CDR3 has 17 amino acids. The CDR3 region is CASSENRVSIYGNTIYF. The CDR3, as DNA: TGTGCCAGCAGTGAAAATCGAGTGTCCATATATGGAAACACCATATATTTT.

CDR3: CASSSPDRAKGGYTF. The CDR3 DNA reads as TGTGCCAGCAGCTCCCCGGACAGGGCGAAAGGTGGCTACACCTTC. This rearrangement joins TRBV7-9 to TRBJ1-2; 8 bases map to TRBD1. The CDR3 loop spans 15 amino acids. From germline, CDR1 is SEHNR and CDR2 FQNEAQ (reference sequence). The trim removed 4 bases at V and 7 bases at J, leaving 11 bases unmatched. Complete variable domain (other parts from reference TRBV7-9 and TRBJ1-2): DTGVSQNPRHKITKRGQNVTFRCDPISEHNRLYWYRQTLGQGPEFLTYFQNEAQLEKSRLLSDRFSAERPKGSFSTLEIQRTEQGDSAMYLCASSSPDRAKGGYTFGSGTRLTVV.

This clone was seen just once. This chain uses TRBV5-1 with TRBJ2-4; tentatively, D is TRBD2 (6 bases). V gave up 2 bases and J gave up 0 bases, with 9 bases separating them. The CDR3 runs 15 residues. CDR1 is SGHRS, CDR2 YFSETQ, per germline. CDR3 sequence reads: CASSLGGLAKNIQYF. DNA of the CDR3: TGCGCCAGCAGCTTAGGAGGGCTAGCCAAAAACATTCAGTACTTC.

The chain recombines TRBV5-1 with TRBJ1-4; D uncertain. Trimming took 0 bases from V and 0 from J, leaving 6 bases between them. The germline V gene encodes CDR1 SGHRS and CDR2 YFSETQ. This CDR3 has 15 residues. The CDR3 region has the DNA TGCGCCAGCAGCTTGGGGCGGGCAACTAATGAAAAACTGTTTTTT. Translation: CASSLGRATNEKLFF.

The CDR3 DNA reads as TGTGCCAGCAGTGAATATACAGGGGGAACTGGAAACACCATATATTTT. Its protein product is CASSEYTGGTGNTIYF. The genes are TRBV6-1 and TRBJ1-3, with 8 bases identical to TRBD1. J was trimmed by 2 bases and V by 2 bases; bases with no gene match: 5. The CDR3 length is 16 residues. The germline V gene has CDR1 MNHNS and CDR2 SASEGT.

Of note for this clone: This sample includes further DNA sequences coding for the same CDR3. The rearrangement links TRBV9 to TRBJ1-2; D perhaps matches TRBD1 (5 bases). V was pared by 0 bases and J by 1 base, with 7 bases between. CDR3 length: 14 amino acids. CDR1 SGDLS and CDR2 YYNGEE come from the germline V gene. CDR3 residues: CASSVAQGNYGYTF. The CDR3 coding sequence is TGTGCCAGCAGCGTAGCCCAGGGTAACTATGGCTACACCTTC.